These 20 T cell receptor beta chains were all obtained from the same sample, sequenced in a study of T cell responses to AZD1222 COVID-19 vaccine. The data were produced by immunoSEQ multiplex PCR, yet TCRdb's version contains in-frame clones alone and is incomplete. The data show fewer than 120,000 clones, with about 95% seen just once and 2.9% held by the top ten. The sample was peripheral blood, taken 28 days after the second AZD1222 dose. These receptors came from an adult who received the AZD1222 COVID-19 vaccine.

The chain combines TRBV20-1 with TRBJ1-3, with D hard to call. The V gene lost 4 bases and the J gene lost 6 bases, with 7 bases spanning the gap. CDR1 DFQATT and CDR2 SNEGSKA come from the germline V gene (reference sequence). There are 11 residues in the CDR3. The CDR3 coding sequence is TGCAGTGCTAAGCGCACAAACACCATATATTTT. Amino acids: CSAKRTNTIYF.

This chain joins TRBV9 and TRBJ2-7; 8 bases line up with TRBD2. This CDR3 is built from 14 residues. Trimming took 4 bases from V and 2 from J; bases not matched to a gene: 5. The germline V gene encodes CDR1 SGDLS and CDR2 YYNGEE. The CDR3: CASSPSGLAYEQYF. The CDR3 region has the DNA TGTGCCAGCAGCCCTAGCGGGTTGGCCTACGAGCAGTACTTC.

This chain connects TRBV14 to TRBJ1-1; no clear D gene. V was shortened by 4 bases and J by 3 bases, with 15 bases between the two germline ends. Germline CDR1 is SGHDN and CDR2 is FVKESK. This CDR3 is built from 15 residues. For the CDR3, the DNA is TGTGCCAGCAGCCCCCCCCCGGACTTTTACACTGAAGCTTTCTTT. Translated: CASSPPPDFYTEAFF.

The chain joins TRBV7-9 to TRBJ2-7; D call uncertain. CDR3 size: 13 residues. Germline CDR1 reads SEHNR; CDR2 reads FQNEAQ (reference sequence). V was clipped by 1 base and J by 2 bases, with 6 bases between them. The CDR3 spells CASSLGRTYEQYF. The CDR3 coding sequence is TGTGCCAGCAGCTTAGGAAGGACCTACGAGCAGTACTTC.

V usage is TRBV27 and J usage is TRBJ2-1; 7 bases fit TRBD1. Per germline, CDR1 MNHEY and CDR2 SMNVEV (reference sequence). This CDR3 comprises 13 residues. V was clipped by 8 bases and J by 4 bases; unmatched bases: 5. CDR3 in DNA: TGTGCCAGCCGGGACAGCCCATACAATGAGCAGTTCTTC. Residues: CASRDSPYNEQFF.

Here the CDR3 DNA reads TGTGCCAGCAGTCTTTCTCGAGGGCGCTATGGCTACACCTTC. Translating it yields CASSLSRGRYGYTF. The gene calls are TRBV3-1 (or the pseudogene TRBV3-2) and TRBJ1-2; D uncertain. In germline, CDR1 is LGHDT, CDR2 YNNKEL (reference sequence). The CDR3 length is 14 residues. Trimming stripped 6 bases from V and 4 bases from J, with 15 bases between.

The chain couples TRBV7-9 to TRBJ1-5; D may be TRBD1 (6 bases). Germline V gives CDR1 SEHNR, CDR2 FQNEAQ (reference sequence). CDR3 length: 14 residues. V gave up 5 bases and J gave up 6 bases, with 14 bases separating them. CDR3 protein: CASSPAGDGQPQHF. In DNA, the CDR3 is TGTGCCAGCAGCCCAGCAGGGGATGGTCAGCCCCAGCATTTT.

The chain is built from TRBV29-1 and TRBJ1-2, with a weak D call TRBD1 (5 bases). With 1 base removed from V and 0 bases from J, the gap between germline ends came to 15 bases. The germline CDR1 and CDR2 sequences are SQVTM and ANQGSEA. The CDR3 contains 16 residues. The CDR3 is CSVEGGTGEANYGYTF. CDR3 DNA: TGCAGCGTTGAAGGAGGCACAGGCGAAGCTAACTATGGCTACACCTTC.

V and J are TRBV19 and TRBJ1-5; 12 nucleotides line up with TRBD1. Unmatched junction bases numbered 13, after V lost 5 bases and J lost 5 bases. The CDR3 is 18 residues long. Germline lookup yields CDR1 LNHDA and CDR2 SQIVND (reference sequence). The CDR3 protein is CASSEGTGGLKLYQPQHF. The CDR3 bases are TGTGCCAGTAGTGAGGGGACAGGGGGCCTCAAGCTTTATCAGCCCCAGCATTTT.

This chain connects TRBV19 to TRBJ1-2; 11 positions agree with TRBD1. Unmatched junction bases numbered 7, after V lost 4 bases and J lost 0 bases. Germline loops: CDR1 LNHDA, CDR2 SQIVND (reference sequence). This CDR3 is 17 amino acids long. The CDR3 DNA reads as TGTGCCAGTAGTAAAAGGACAGGGGGCTTAGCTAACTATGGCTACACCTTC. This gives the protein CASSKRTGGLANYGYTF.

This sequence joins TRBV9 and TRBJ1-2; tentative D call: TRBD1 (6 bases). This CDR3 contains 13 residues. The germline V gene has CDR1 SGDLS and CDR2 YYNGEE. V lost 0 bases to trimming and J lost 6 bases, with 9 bases between them. CDR3 sequence (DNA): TGTGCCAGCAGCGTAGCCCCAGGGGATGGCTACACCTTC. This encodes CASSVAPGDGYTF.

The gene calls are TRBV6-5 and TRBJ2-1; D may be TRBD1 (5 bases). The CDR3 has 14 amino acids. CDR1 is MNHEY and CDR2 is SVGAGI in the germline V gene. V shed 3 bases and J shed 3 bases, with 9 bases lying between them. The CDR3 DNA reads as TGTGCCAGCAGTTATGGAGACAGCTACAATGAGCAGTTCTTC. It is translated as CASSYGDSYNEQFF.

The chain couples TRBV5-6 to TRBJ1-2; 8 bases align to TRBD1. The CDR3 loop spans 16 amino acids. The V gene's germline CDR1 is SGHDT and CDR2 YYEEEE. V dropped 0 bases and J dropped 6; count of bases not matched to a gene: 10. In nucleotides, the CDR3 is TGTGCCAGCAGCTTGGTTGTCCAGGGGGCGTTTGATGGCTACACCTTC. Protein: CASSLVVQGAFDGYTF.

The chain couples TRBV6-5 to TRBJ1-5; no clear D gene. V was clipped by 6 bases and J by 7 bases, with 13 bases between them. The CDR3 totals 13 residues. Germline V lookup: CDR1 MNHEY, CDR2 SVGAGI. The DNA of the CDR3 is TGTGCCAGCAGAAGAGGACGGCTACAGCCCCAGCATTTT. This encodes CASRRGRLQPQHF.

V usage is TRBV19 and J usage is TRBJ2-7, with TRBD2 matching 7 bases. The V gene end was trimmed by 6 bases and the J gene end by 0 bases; junction bases not matched to a gene: 8. The V gene's germline CDR1 is LNHDA and CDR2 SQIVND (reference sequence). The CDR3 is made up of 15 amino acids. The CDR3 sequence is CASRVKRGSSYEQYF. The CDR3 DNA reads TGTGCCAGTAGAGTCAAGCGGGGTAGCTCCTACGAGCAGTACTTC.

This rearrangement joins TRBV6-2 or TRBV6-3 to TRBJ2-7; TRBD1 agrees at 7 bases. Germline assignment: CDR1 MNHEY and CDR2 SVGEGT. The CDR3 has 14 amino acids. The V segment lost 5 bases and the J segment 2 bases; nucleotides outside the gene matches: 6. CDR3 sequence (DNA): TGTGCCAGCAGTCCCGGACAGGAACCCTACGAGCAGTACTTC. The encoded protein is CASSPGQEPYEQYF.

The chain carries TRBV5-1 and TRBJ1-5, with 11 bases aligning to TRBD1. Germline loops: CDR1 SGHRS, CDR2 YFSETQ. CDR3 size: 16 residues. Trimming took 3 bases from V and 1 from J; bases not matched to a gene: 3. In nucleotides, the CDR3 is TGCGCCAGCAGCTGGGGGACAGGGGGAAGCAATCAGCCCCAGCATTTT. Amino acid sequence: CASSWGTGGSNQPQHF.

CDR3 sequence reads: CASSSLTGYGYTF. The DNA for the CDR3 is TGTGCCAGCAGCTCACTAACAGGGTACGGCTACACCTTC. This chain joins TRBV7-9 and TRBJ1-2; the D gene is possibly TRBD1 (6 bases). CDR3 size: 13 residues. V was pared by 4 bases and J by 8 bases, with 14 bases between. Germline V lookup: CDR1 SEHNR, CDR2 FQNEAQ (reference sequence).

The rearrangement joins TRBV11-2 to TRBJ1-6, with a possible D match to TRBD1 (5 bases). Per germline, CDR1 SGHAT and CDR2 FQNNGV. V gave up 8 bases and J gave up 7 bases, with 15 bases separating them. The CDR3 covers 14 residues. CDR3 bases: TGTGCCAGCGGGCCCCTGGGGGAAAATTCACCCCTCCACTTT. Amino acid sequence: CASGPLGENSPLHF.

This chain uses TRBV20-1 with TRBJ1-2, with 10 bases that match TRBD1. V shed 6 bases, J shed 9 bases, and the junction held 4 bases outside the gene matches. This CDR3 has 11 amino acids. The germline V gene encodes CDR1 DFQATT and CDR2 SNEGSKA (reference sequence). This CDR3 is CSAWTGGSYTF. CDR3 bases: TGCAGTGCGTGGACAGGGGGGAGCTACACCTTC.